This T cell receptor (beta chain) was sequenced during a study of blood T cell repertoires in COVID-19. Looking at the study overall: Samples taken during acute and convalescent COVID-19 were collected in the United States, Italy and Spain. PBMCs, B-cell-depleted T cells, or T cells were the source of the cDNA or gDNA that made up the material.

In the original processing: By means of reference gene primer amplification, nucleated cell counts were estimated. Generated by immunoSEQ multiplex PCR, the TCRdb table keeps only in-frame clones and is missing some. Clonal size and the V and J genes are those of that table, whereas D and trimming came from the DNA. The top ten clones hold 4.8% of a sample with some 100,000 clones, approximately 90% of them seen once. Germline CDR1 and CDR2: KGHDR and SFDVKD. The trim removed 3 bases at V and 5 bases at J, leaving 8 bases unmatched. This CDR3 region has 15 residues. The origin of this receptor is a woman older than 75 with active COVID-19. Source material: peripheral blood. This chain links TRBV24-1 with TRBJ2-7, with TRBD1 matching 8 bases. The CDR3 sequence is CATSDPGQGRHEQYF. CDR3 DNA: TGTGCCACCAGTGATCCCGGACAGGGCAGACACGAGCAGTACTTC.